A selection of T cell receptor beta chains follows, all from one sample in a study of long-term antiretroviral therapy in people with HIV. Data came from immunoSEQ multiplex PCR; TCRdb stores just in-frame clones and leaves some out. Seen here are 35,000 or so clones, roughly 88% observed once, and the top ten hold over 9.5%. The specimen was unsorted PBMCs, collected 2.2 years after starting antiretroviral therapy. These receptors came from a man younger than 30 with HIV. Both conserved end residues are trimmed from each CDR3.

CDR3: ASSFDPGDLAGGQTDTQY
J: TRBJ2-3
V: TRBV13

CDR3: ASSSGLAGGPVTEQF
J: TRBJ2-1
V: TRBV27

CDR3: ASSYSWGTGEDGYT
J: TRBJ1-2
V: TRBV6-5

CDR3: ASRGPKILLPQH
J: TRBJ1-5
V: TRBV2

CDR3: ASSQTGTGGYEQY
J: TRBJ2-7
V: TRBV7-8

CDR3: ARSLGRGLGSYEQY
J: TRBJ2-7
V: TRBV5-3

CDR3: ASSFEGLEAF
J: TRBJ1-1
V: TRBV5-6

CDR3: ASSPLVGDLYGYT
J: TRBJ1-2
V: TRBV13

CDR3: ASSEDSHTGELF
J: TRBJ2-2
V: TRBV5-1

CDR3: ASSLVGGYASSYEQY
J: TRBJ2-7
V: TRBV7-2

CDR3: ASSPGALSTSDTQY
J: TRBJ2-3
V: TRBV19

CDR3: ASSSGTGAKETQY
J: TRBJ2-5
V: TRBV27

CDR3: ASRTGELTEAF
J: TRBJ1-1
V: TRBV19

CDR3: ASSYGVGTGELF
J: TRBJ2-2
V: TRBV6-5

CDR3: ASSLSLPSGRKGTGELF
J: TRBJ2-2
V: TRBV11-2

CDR3: ASSGSATGELF
J: TRBJ2-2
V: TRBV6-4

CDR3: ASSQDHLLAGSNEQY
J: TRBJ2-7
V: TRBV4-1

CDR3: ASRGQTRNTIY
J: TRBJ1-3
V: TRBV2

CDR3: ASSLVMPGELF
J: TRBJ2-2
V: TRBV7-9

CDR3: ASSPEEGYTGELF
J: TRBJ2-2
V: TRBV5-1

CDR3: ASSPNPGLAGDWSPYNEQF
J: TRBJ2-1
V: TRBV7-3

CDR3: ASSLVFWVRDRGTGELF
J: TRBJ2-2
V: TRBV11-2

CDR3: SADSGTGGNTIY
J: TRBJ1-3
V: TRBV29-1

CDR3: ASSGQIPYGYT
J: TRBJ1-2
V: TRBV19

CDR3: ASSMRPQGEQY
J: TRBJ2-7
V: TRBV6-5

CDR3: SVRDRARGNNEQF
J: TRBJ2-1
V: TRBV29-1

CDR3: ATSFSRETQY
J: TRBJ2-5
V: TRBV15

CDR3: ASSISYVYYNEQF
J: TRBJ2-1
V: TRBV19